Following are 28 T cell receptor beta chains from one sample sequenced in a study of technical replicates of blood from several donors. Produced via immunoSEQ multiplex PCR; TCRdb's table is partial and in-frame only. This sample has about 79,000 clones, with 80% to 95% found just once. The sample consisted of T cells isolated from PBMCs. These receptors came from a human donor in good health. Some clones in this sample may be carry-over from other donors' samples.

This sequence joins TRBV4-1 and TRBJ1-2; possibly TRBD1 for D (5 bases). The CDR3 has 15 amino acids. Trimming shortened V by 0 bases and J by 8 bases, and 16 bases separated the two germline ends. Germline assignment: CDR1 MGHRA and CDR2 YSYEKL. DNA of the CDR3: TGCGCCAGCAGCCAAGAGGCAGCTCGGGGGTGGGGCTACACCTTC. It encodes CASSQEAARGWGYTF.

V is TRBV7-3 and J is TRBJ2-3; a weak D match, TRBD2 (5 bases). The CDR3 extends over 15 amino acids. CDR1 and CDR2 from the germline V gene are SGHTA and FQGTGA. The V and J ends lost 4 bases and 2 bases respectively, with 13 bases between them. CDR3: CASSSQGLPTDTQYF. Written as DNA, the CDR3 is TGTGCCAGCAGCTCCCAAGGACTCCCCACAGATACGCAGTATTTT. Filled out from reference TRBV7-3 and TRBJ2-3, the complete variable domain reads GAGVSQTPSNKVTEKGKYVELRCDPISGHTALYWYRQSLGQGPEFLIYFQGTGAADDSGLPNDRFFAVRPEGSVSTLKIQRTERGDSAVYLCASSSQGLPTDTQYFGPGTRLTVL.

CDR3 bases: TGTGCCAGCAGCTACGTCAGGGACACTGAAGCTTTCTTT. It translates to CASSYVRDTEAFF. This chain connects TRBV7-9 to TRBJ1-1; possible D gene TRBD1, 5 bases. The germline V and J ends were trimmed by 4 bases and 3 bases, with 9 bases remaining between them. Per germline, CDR1 SEHNR and CDR2 FQNEAQ (reference sequence). The CDR3 length is 13 residues.

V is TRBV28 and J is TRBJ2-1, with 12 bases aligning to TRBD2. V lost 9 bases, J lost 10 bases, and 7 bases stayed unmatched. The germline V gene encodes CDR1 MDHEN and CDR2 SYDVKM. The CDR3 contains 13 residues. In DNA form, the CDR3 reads TGTGCCAGTAAACTAGCGGGAGGTTTCGAGCAGTTCTTC. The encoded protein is CASKLAGGFEQFF.

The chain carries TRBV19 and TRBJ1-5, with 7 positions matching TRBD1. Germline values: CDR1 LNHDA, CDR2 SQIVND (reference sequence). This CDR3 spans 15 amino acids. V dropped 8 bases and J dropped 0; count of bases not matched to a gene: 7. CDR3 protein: CASQGEAYSNQPQHF. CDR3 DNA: TGTGCCAGTCAGGGGGAAGCTTATAGCAATCAGCCCCAGCATTTT.

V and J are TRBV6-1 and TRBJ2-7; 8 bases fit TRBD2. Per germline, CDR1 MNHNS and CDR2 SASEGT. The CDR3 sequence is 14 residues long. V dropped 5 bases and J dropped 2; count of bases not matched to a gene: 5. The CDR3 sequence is CASSPSGGPYEQYF. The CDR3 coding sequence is TGTGCCAGCAGTCCCTCGGGAGGGCCCTACGAGCAGTACTTC.

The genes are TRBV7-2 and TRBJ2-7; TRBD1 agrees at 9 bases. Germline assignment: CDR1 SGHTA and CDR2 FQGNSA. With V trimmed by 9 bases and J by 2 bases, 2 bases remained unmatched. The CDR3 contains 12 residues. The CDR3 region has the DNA TGTGCCAGGGGGACAGGGACCTACGAGCAGTACTTC. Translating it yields CARGTGTYEQYF.

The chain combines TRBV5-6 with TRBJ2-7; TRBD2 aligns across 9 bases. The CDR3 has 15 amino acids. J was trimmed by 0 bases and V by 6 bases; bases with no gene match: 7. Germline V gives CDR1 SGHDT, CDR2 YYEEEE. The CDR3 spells CASTRGSGSSYEQYF. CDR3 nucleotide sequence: TGTGCCAGCACCCGAGGTAGCGGGAGCTCCTACGAGCAGTACTTC.

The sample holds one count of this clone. The CDR3 nucleotides are TGCGCCAGCAAACAGGGGGCCCCCTACAATGAGCAGTTCTTC. Protein product: CASKQGAPYNEQFF. V gene TRBV4-1 combines with J gene TRBJ2-1; 9 nucleotides agree with TRBD1. Germline CDR1 MGHRA, CDR2 YSYEKL. This CDR3 is 14 amino acids long. The V gene end was trimmed by 7 bases and the J gene end by 2 bases; junction bases not matched to a gene: 3.

The CDR3 protein is CASSWTSGSSEQYF. The CDR3 region has the DNA TGTGCCAGCAGCTGGACTAGCGGGAGTTCCGAGCAGTACTTC. The chain has TRBV11-2 and TRBJ2-7; TRBD2 aligns across 13 bases. The CDR3 sequence is 14 residues long. Germline CDR1 reads SGHAT; CDR2 reads FQNNGV. The V gene end was trimmed by 4 bases and the J gene end by 6 bases; junction bases not matched to a gene: 3.

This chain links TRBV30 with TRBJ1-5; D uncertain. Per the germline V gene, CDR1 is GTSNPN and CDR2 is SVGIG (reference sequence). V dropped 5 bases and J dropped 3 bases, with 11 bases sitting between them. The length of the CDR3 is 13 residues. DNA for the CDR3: TGTGCCTGGGCCCGACGGGACAATCAGCCCCAGCATTTT. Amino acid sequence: CAWARRDNQPQHF.

Written as DNA, the CDR3 is TGTGCCAGCAGTCAAGGGAGCTCCTACAATGAGCAGTTCTTC. Translation: CASSQGSSYNEQFF. V and J are TRBV27 and TRBJ2-1; the D gene is possibly TRBD2 (5 bases). V lost 5 bases, J lost 0 bases, and 8 bases lay in between. Germline loops: CDR1 MNHEY, CDR2 SMNVEV (reference sequence). CDR3 length equals 14 residues.

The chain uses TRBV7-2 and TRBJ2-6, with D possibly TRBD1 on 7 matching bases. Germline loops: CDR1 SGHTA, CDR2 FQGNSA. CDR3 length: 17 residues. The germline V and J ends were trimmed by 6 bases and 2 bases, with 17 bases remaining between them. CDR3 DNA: TGTGCCAGCAGTTATAGACAGGGAGGAACTGGGGCCAACGTCCTGACTTTC. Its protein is CASSYRQGGTGANVLTF.

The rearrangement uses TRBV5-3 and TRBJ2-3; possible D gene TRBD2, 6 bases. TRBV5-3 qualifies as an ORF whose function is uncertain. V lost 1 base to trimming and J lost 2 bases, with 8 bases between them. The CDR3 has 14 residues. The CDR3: CARSLREFTDTQYF. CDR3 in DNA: TGTGCCAGAAGCTTGCGGGAGTTCACAGATACGCAGTATTTT.

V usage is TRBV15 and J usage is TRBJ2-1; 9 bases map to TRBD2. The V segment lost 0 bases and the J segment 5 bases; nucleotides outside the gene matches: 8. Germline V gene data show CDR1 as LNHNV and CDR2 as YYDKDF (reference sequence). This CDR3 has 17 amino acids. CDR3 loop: CATSRDRVAGVNNEQFF. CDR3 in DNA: TGTGCCACCAGCAGAGATCGGGTAGCGGGAGTTAACAATGAGCAGTTCTTC.

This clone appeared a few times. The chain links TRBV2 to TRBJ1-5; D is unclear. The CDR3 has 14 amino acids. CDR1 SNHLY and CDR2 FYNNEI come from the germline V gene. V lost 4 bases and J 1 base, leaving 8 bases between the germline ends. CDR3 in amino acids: CASSGRPSNQPQHF. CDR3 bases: TGTGCCAGCAGTGGCAGGCCAAGCAATCAGCCCCAGCATTTT.

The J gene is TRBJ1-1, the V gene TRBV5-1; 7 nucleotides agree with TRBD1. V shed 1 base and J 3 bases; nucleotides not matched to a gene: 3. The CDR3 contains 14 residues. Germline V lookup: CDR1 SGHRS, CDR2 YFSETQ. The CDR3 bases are TGCGCCAGCAGCTTGCGACAGGGAGACACTGAAGCTTTCTTT. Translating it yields CASSLRQGDTEAFF.

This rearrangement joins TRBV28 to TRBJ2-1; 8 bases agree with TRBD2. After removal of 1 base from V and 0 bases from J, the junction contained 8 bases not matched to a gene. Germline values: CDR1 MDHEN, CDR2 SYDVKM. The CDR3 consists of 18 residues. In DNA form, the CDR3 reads TGTGCCAGCAGTTTATCGCCTAGCGGGCCCATCTCCTACAATGAGCAGTTCTTC. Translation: CASSLSPSGPISYNEQFF.

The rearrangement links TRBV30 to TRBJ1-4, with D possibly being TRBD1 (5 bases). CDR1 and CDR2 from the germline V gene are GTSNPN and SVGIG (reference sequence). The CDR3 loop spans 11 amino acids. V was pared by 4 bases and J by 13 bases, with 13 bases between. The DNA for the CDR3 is TGTGCCTGGACACCGGGGGTAGGACTGTTTTTT. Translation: CAWTPGVGLFF.

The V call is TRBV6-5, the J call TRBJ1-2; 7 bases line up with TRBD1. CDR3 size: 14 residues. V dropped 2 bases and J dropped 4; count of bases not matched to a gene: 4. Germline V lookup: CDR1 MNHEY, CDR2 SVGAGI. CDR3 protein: CASSYRTGAYGYTF. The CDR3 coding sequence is TGTGCCAGCAGTTACAGGACAGGAGCCTATGGCTACACCTTC.

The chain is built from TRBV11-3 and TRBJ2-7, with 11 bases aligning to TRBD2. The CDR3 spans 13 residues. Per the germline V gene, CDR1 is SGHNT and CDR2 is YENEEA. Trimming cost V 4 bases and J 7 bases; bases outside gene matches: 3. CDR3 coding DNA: TGTGCCAGCAGCTCTAGCGGGAGGCCTGAGCAGTACTTC. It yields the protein CASSSSGRPEQYF.

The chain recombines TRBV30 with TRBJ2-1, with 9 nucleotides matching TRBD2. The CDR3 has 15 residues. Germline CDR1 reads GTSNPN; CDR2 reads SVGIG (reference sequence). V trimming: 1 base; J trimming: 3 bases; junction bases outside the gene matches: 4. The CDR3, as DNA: TGTGCCTGGAGTGGTCTAGCGGGGAACTACAATGAGCAGTTCTTC. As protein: CAWSGLAGNYNEQFF.

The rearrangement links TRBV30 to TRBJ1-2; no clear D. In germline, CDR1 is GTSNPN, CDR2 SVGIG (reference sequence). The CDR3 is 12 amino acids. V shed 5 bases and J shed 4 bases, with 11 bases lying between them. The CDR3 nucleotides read TGTGCCTGGGAAACAGAATTCTATGGCTACACCTTC. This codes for CAWETEFYGYTF.

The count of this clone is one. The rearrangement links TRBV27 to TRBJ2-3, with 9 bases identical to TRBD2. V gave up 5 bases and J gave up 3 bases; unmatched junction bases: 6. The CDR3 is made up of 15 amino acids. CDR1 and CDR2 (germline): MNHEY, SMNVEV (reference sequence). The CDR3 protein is CASSIAGVTTDTQYF. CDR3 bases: TGTGCCAGCAGTATAGCGGGGGTCACTACAGATACGCAGTATTTT.

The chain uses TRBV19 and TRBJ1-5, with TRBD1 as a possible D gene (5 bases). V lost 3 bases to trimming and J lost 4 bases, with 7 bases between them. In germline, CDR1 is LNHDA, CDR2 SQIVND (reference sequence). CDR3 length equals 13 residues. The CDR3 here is CASSMGGNQPQHF. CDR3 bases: TGTGCCAGTAGTATGGGGGGAAATCAGCCCCAGCATTTT. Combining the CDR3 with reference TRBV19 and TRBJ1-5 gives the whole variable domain DGGITQSPKYLFRKEGQNVTLSCEQNLNHDAMYWYRQDPGQGLRLIYYSQIVNDFQKGDIAEGYSVSREKKESFPLTVTSAQKNPTAFYLCASSMGGNQPQHFGDGTRLSIL.

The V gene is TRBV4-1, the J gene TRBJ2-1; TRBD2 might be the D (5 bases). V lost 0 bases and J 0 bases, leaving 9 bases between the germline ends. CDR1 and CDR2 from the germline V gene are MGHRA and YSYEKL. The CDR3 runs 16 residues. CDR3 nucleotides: TGCGCCAGCAGCCAAGAGAAGCGGAGCTCCTACAATGAGCAGTTCTTC. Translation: CASSQEKRSSYNEQFF.

CDR3 protein: CASSDGTSGNEQFF. The CDR3 DNA sequence: TGTGCCAGCAGCGACGGGACTAGCGGGAATGAGCAGTTCTTC. V usage is TRBV7-8 and J usage is TRBJ2-1; 12 bases align to TRBD2. The CDR3 length is 14 residues. The germline CDR1 and CDR2 sequences are SGHVS and FQNEAQ. V trimming: 5 bases; J trimming: 7 bases; junction bases outside the gene matches: 3.

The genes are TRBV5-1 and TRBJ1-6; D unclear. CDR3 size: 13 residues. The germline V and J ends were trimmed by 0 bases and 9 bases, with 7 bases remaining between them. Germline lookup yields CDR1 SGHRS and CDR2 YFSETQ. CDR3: CASSLGVISPLHF. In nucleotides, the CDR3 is TGCGCCAGCAGCTTGGGAGTAATTTCACCCCTCCACTTT.